The sample holds one count of the clone carrying this TCR beta chain. The antigen remains unidentified. TCRdb keeps only in-frame clones here, not all; method: immunoSEQ multiplex PCR. The sample has approximately 79,000 clones, 70% to 90% seen once. The data derive from a study of PD-1 blockade in mismatch repair-deficient tumors. Study as a whole: Patients had 11 to 13 mismatch repair-deficient cancer types and were previously treated and progressing.

Regarding the study as a whole: Tumor-resident clones, often undetectable pretreatment in blood, expanded then contracted after pembrolizumab.

The germline V gene encodes CDR1 SGHNT and CDR2 YYREEE (reference sequence). Trimming at V came to 0 bases and at J to 13 bases, leaving 5 bases not matched to a gene. The CDR3 length is 14 residues. This sample comprised peripheral blood, obtained 44 weeks after starting pembrolizumab. The sequence was collected from an adult with mismatch repair-deficient cancer. J is TRBJ2-1 and V is TRBV5-4; 12 bases align to TRBD2. This CDR3 is CASSLETSGRDQFF. CDR3 bases: TGTGCCAGCAGCTTGGAGACTAGCGGGAGAGATCAGTTCTTC.